The clone carrying this T cell receptor (beta chain) appeared a single time. No antigen is known for it. Time point meaning: week 35, safety follow-up. Each dose of the vaccine consisted of 300 ug of mutant IDH1 20-mer peptide, with topical imiquimod. The CDR3 has 15 amino acids. Per germline, CDR1 MNHNS and CDR2 SASEGT. J lost 7 bases, V lost 7 bases, and 10 bases had no gene match. Some clones are missing from TCRdb's copy, which holds only in-frame ones; the method was immunoSEQ multiplex PCR. The sample yields approximately 28,000 clones, around four fifths seen once. The record originates from a study of a mutant IDH1 vaccine in newly diagnosed glioma. In the study overall: Vaccination followed radiotherapy alone by 4-6 weeks, or accompanied temozolomide cycles.

Points from the study as a whole: Among all patients, vaccine-induced immune responses occurred in approximately 94%.

The chain carries TRBV6-1 and TRBJ2-1, with TRBD1 identical over 10 bases. The receptor's source is a man younger than 40 with glioma. The sample in question was PBMCs, obtained from a glioma patient whose treatment included an IDH1 peptide vaccine. CDR3 region: CASIPRDRGGNEQFF. CDR3 coding DNA: TGTGCCAGCATCCCCCGGGACAGGGGCGGAAATGAGCAGTTCTTC.